A single sample is the source of the 20 T cell receptor beta chains below, sequenced in a study of molecular identifiers for immune sequencing clone quantification. Via MiXCR, TCRdb re-called the PCR reads, giving one row per CDR3 protein. The sample yields about 640,000 distinct CDR3 sequences, 15% to 20% seen once. Sequenced material: naive CD8+ T cells from blood, with Jurkat cell RNA spiked in. Subset indicated: FACS-sorted CD8+CD4-CCR7+CD45RA+ naive T cells. These receptors were obtained from a human donor in good health. Some libraries in this study had Jurkat cell RNA spiked in.

About this clonotype: Being one base from a much bigger clone, this may be a read error. As the CDR3 is not closed by the conserved phenylalanine or tryptophan, this likely results from a read error. V and J are TRBV20-1 and TRBJ2-7; maybe TRBD1 (6 bases). This CDR3 is 13 amino acids long. The V and J ends lost 3 bases and 0 bases respectively, with 9 bases between them. Germline V gene data show CDR1 as DFQATT and CDR2 as SNEGSKA (reference sequence). The CDR3: CSASDRNSYEQYL. CDR3 nucleotides: TGCAGTGCTAGTGACAGGAACTCCTACGAGCAGTACCTC.

A word on this clonotype: This may come from a read error, since a much larger clone is one base off. This chain uses TRBV28 with TRBJ1-5; D gene uncertain. Germline V gene data show CDR1 as MDHEN and CDR2 as SYDVKM. The length of the CDR3 is 15 residues. The CDR3 sequence is CASRPTVGLNRPQHF. The CDR3 region has the DNA TGTGCCAGCAGGCCGACGGTAGGCCTCAATCGGCCCCAGCATTTT. Variable domain in full (rest from reference TRBV28 and TRBJ1-5): DVKVTQSSRYLVKRTGEKVFLECVQDMDHENMFWYRQDPGLGLRLIYFSYDVKMKEKGDIPEGYSVSREKKERFSLILESASTNQTSMYLCASRPTVGLNRPQHFGDGTRLSIL.

This sequence joins TRBV12-3 or TRBV12-4 and TRBJ2-2; 9 bases align to TRBD1. The CDR3 consists of 14 residues. With 6 bases clipped from V and 6 bases from J, the junction kept 5 bases outside the gene matches. CDR3 in DNA: TGTGCCAGCAGCGTGACAGGGGGTGCCGGGGAGCTGTTTTTT. This sequence encodes CASSVTGGAGELFF.

In the case of this clonotype: A much more abundant neighbour one base away suggests this may be a read error. The CDR3, as DNA: TGTGCCAGCAGCATGACAGGGAACGCCATATATTTT. It codes for CASSMTGNAIYF. V is TRBV5-6 and J is TRBJ1-3; TRBD1 aligns across 7 bases. Per the germline V gene, CDR1 is SGHDT and CDR2 is YYEEEE. The CDR3 spans 12 residues. V was clipped by 4 bases and J by 11 bases; unmatched bases: 6.

Note on this clonotype: An end of the junction does not agree with germline; a read error may underlie this. The chain couples TRBV28 to TRBJ2-1, with D hard to call. This CDR3 spans 11 amino acids. Germline CDR1 reads MDHEN; CDR2 reads SYDVKM. CDR3 in amino acids: CASSLFNERFF. In DNA form, the CDR3 reads TGTGCCAGCAGTTTATTCAATGAGCGGTTCTTC.

This clonotype has at least ten counts. The chain links TRBV5-6 to TRBJ1-2; D is undetermined. V gave up 1 base and J gave up 4 bases, with 17 bases separating them. The CDR3 runs to 16 residues. CDR1 is SGHDT, CDR2 YYEEEE, per germline. CDR3 sequence (DNA): TGTGCCAGCAGCTTGTGGCGATCCTCATACAGCTATGGCTACACCTTC. Protein sequence: CASSLWRSSYSYGYTF.

Concerning this clonotype: The junction and the germline gene differ at one end; a read error may be behind it. The V and J genes are TRBV6-5 and TRBJ2-2; 9 bases fit TRBD2. Germline loops: CDR1 MNHEY, CDR2 SVGAGI. This CDR3 is 15 amino acids long. The CDR3 here is CASSFIAGAPGELVF. Here the CDR3 DNA reads TGTGCCAGCAGTTTTATAGCGGGAGCTCCCGGGGAGCTGGTTTTT.

On this clonotype: This may be a read error: a much more frequent sequence differs by one nucleotide. Here the CDR3 DNA reads TGTGCCTGGAGTGTCGGTCAGAACTATGGCTGCACCTTC. Protein sequence: CAWSVGQNYGCTF. The rearrangement links TRBV30 to TRBJ1-2, with D uncertain. This CDR3 region has 13 residues. Germline CDR1 and CDR2: GTSNPN and SVGIG (reference sequence).

Concerning this clonotype itself: This may be a read error: a much more frequent sequence differs by one nucleotide. This sequence joins TRBV28 and TRBJ1-3, with D uncertain. CDR1 and CDR2 (germline): MDHEN, SYDVKM. The CDR3 contains 11 residues. In nucleotides, the CDR3 is TGTGCCAGCAGTACTGGAGACACCATATATTTT. Protein: CASSTGDTIYF.

The rearrangement links TRBV5-4 to TRBJ2-6; TRBD1 agrees at 9 bases. V trimming: 4 bases; J trimming: 0 bases; junction bases outside the gene matches: 5. This CDR3 contains 17 residues. CDR1 and CDR2 from the germline V gene are SGHNT and YYREEE (reference sequence). The CDR3 spells CASSPGTGSSGANVLTF. For the CDR3, the DNA is TGTGCCAGCAGCCCCGGGACAGGGAGCTCTGGGGCCAACGTCCTGACTTTC.

The chain is built from TRBV7-9 and TRBJ2-3; 9 bases are shared with TRBD2. Germline values: CDR1 SEHNR, CDR2 FQNEAQ (reference sequence). This CDR3 spans 15 amino acids. V trimming: 4 bases; J trimming: 5 bases; junction bases outside the gene matches: 7. The CDR3 loop reads CASSSLAGEKDTQYF. In DNA form, the CDR3 reads TGTGCCAGCAGCTCATTAGCGGGAGAGAAAGATACGCAGTATTTT.

This clonotype was counted between two and nine times. Here the CDR3 DNA reads TGTGCCAGCAGTTCCCTCCCGGGAGGGCGGTACAATGAGCAGTTCTTC. As protein: CASSSLPGGRYNEQFF. V usage is TRBV27 and J usage is TRBJ2-1; TRBD2 agrees at 8 bases. The CDR3 consists of 16 residues. CDR1 is MNHEY and CDR2 is SMNVEV in the germline V gene (reference sequence). V lost 4 bases to trimming and J lost 4 bases; unmatched junction nucleotides: 9.

This clonotype has only a few counts. The V and J genes are TRBV13 and TRBJ1-2, with 8 bases matching TRBD1. The V gene's germline CDR1 is PRHDT and CDR2 FYEKMQ (reference sequence). V lost 4 bases to trimming and J lost 5 bases; unmatched junction nucleotides: 9. The CDR3 is made up of 15 amino acids. CDR3: CASSSQGAQGYGYTF. In DNA, the CDR3 is TGTGCCAGCAGCTCTCAGGGGGCCCAGGGGTATGGCTACACCTTC.

This clonotype was observed a few times. The chain combines TRBV4-3 with TRBJ2-1, with 13 bases identical to TRBD2. The junction had 12 bases not matched to a gene; V was cut back by 0 bases and J by 10 bases. Germline loops: CDR1 LGHNA, CDR2 YSLEER. The CDR3 is 18 residues long. The DNA of the CDR3 is TGCGCCAGCAGCCAAGACGCCCCCTGGACTAGCGGGGGACGGGAGCAGTTCTTC. It yields the protein CASSQDAPWTSGGREQFF.

This clonotype came up many times. The rearrangement joins TRBV15 to TRBJ2-5; the match to TRBD1 covers 9 bases. The CDR3 totals 14 residues. The germline CDR1 and CDR2 sequences are LNHNV and YYDKDF (reference sequence). With V trimmed by 3 bases and J by 5 bases, 4 bases remained unmatched. In nucleotides, the CDR3 is TGTGCCACCAGCAGCGACAGGGGGATTGAGACCCAGTACTTC. It encodes CATSSDRGIETQYF. The complete variable domain, with remaining parts taken from reference TRBV15 and TRBJ2-5, reads DAMVIQNPRYQVTQFGKPVTLSCSQTLNHNVMYWYQQKSSQAPKLLFHYYDKDFNNEADTPDNFQSRRPNTSFCFLDIRSPGLGDTAMYLCATSSDRGIETQYFGPGTRLLVL.

This rearrangement joins TRBV9 to TRBJ2-7, with 9 bases fitting TRBD2. The CDR3 covers 14 residues. Looked up from germline, CDR1 is SGDLS and CDR2 is YYNGEE. The V segment lost 3 bases and the J segment 2 bases; nucleotides outside the gene matches: 3. Here the CDR3 DNA reads TGTGCCAGCAGCGCAGGACTAGCGCCCTACGAGCAGTACTTC. It translates to CASSAGLAPYEQYF.

As regards this clonotype: A read error is possible here, since a much larger clone lies one base away. V usage is TRBV6-2 or TRBV6-3 and J usage is TRBJ2-7; TRBD1 matches at 7 bases. The CDR3 totals 13 residues. The V gene's germline CDR1 is MNHEY and CDR2 SVGEGT. The CDR3 DNA reads TGTGCCAGCGAGACAGGGAACAGCTACGAGCAGCACTTC. Translated: CASETGNSYEQHF.

This clonotype was counted many times. The chain joins TRBV6-2 or TRBV6-3 to TRBJ2-7, with D perhaps matching TRBD1 (6 bases). Germline V gene data show CDR1 as MNHEY and CDR2 as SVGEGT. This CDR3 has 13 residues. V was cut by 5 bases and J by 6 bases, with 14 bases left in between. DNA of the CDR3: TGTGCCAGCAGTGACGGGACACCCCGCGAGCAGTACTTC. This translates into CASSDGTPREQYF.

This clonotype was seen ten or more times. The J gene is TRBJ2-7, the V gene TRBV7-6; 10 bases line up with TRBD2. The V gene end was trimmed by 0 bases and the J gene end by 4 bases; junction bases not matched to a gene: 9. Germline V gene data show CDR1 as SGHVS and CDR2 as FNYEAQ. The CDR3 has 17 residues. Here the CDR3 reads CASSLAISGGARYEQYF. In DNA form, the CDR3 reads TGTGCCAGCAGCTTAGCGATCAGCGGGGGGGCGCGGTACGAGCAGTACTTC. Supplemented by reference TRBV7-6 and TRBJ2-7, the full variable domain reads GAGVSQSPRYKVTKRGQDVALRCDPISGHVSLYWYRQALGQGPEFLTYFNYEAQQDKSGLPNDRFSAERPEGSISTLTIQRTEQRDSAMYRCASSLAISGGARYEQYFGPGTRLTVT.

This clonotype was found many times. The chain joins TRBV27 to TRBJ2-5, with 7 bases matching TRBD2. This CDR3 is 15 amino acids long. Trimming cost V 6 bases and J 0 bases; bases outside gene matches: 7. In germline, CDR1 is MNHEY, CDR2 SMNVEV (reference sequence). The CDR3: CASSRVTSDQETQYF. The CDR3 bases are TGTGCCAGCAGCCGGGTAACTAGCGACCAAGAGACCCAGTACTTC.